The clone carrying this TCR beta chain has just a few counts. The antigen is undetermined. Germline V CDR1 and CDR2: SGHVS, FNYEAQ. The CDR3 runs to 14 residues. V dropped 6 bases and J dropped 6 bases, with 15 bases sitting between them. With 10-nucleotide random UMIs included, cDNA was synthesized by 5'RACE. MiXCR was run by TCRdb on the 5' RACE reads, yielding one entry per CDR3 protein. The table has 40,000 or so distinct CDR3 sequences, 2.5% seen once. These data belong to a study of neurological immune-mediated disorders. Study results and limitations: No CDR3 amino acid sequences recurred among expanded clones across subjects, suggesting private repertoires in all groups.

What was sequenced was PBMCs. The receptor comes from a man over 45 with multiple sclerosis. The chain recombines TRBV7-6 with TRBJ1-5, with TRBD1 as a possible D gene (6 bases). The DNA of the CDR3 is TGTGCCAGCAGTCGGGCACAGGGTATTCAGCCCCAGCATTTT. It codes for CASSRAQGIQPQHF.